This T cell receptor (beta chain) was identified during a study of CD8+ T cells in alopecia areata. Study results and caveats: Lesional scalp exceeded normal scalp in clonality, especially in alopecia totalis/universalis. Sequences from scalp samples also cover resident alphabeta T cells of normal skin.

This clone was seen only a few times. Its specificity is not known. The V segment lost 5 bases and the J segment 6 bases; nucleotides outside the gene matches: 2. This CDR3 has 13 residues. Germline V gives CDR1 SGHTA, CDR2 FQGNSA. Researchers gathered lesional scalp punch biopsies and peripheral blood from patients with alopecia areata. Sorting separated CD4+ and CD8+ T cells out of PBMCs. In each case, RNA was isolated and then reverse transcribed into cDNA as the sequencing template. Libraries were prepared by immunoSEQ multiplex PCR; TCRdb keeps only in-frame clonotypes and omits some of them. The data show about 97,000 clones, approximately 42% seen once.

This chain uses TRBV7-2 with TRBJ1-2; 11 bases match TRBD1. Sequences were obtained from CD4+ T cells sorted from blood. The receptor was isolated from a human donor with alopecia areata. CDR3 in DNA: TGTGCCAGCAGCCTGGGACAGGGGGATGGCTACACCTTC. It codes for CASSLGQGDGYTF.